Listed below are T cell receptor beta chains from one sample, sequenced in a study of T cells in Graves' hyperthyroidism and ophthalmopathy. TCRdb fed the multiplex PCR reads into MiXCR, producing one record per CDR3 protein. This table holds hundreds of thousands of distinct CDR3 sequences, 15% to 17% found once. Sequencing input: blood. The receptor set was obtained from a young woman with Graves' hyperthyroidism. CDR3s include the opening cysteine and the closing phenylalanine or tryptophan. A D gene is named only where the DNA matches it firmly. Size values are once, few and many counts, or a class for expanded clones, and some rows have none.

len	abundance	d_gene	j_gene	v_gene	CDR3nt	CDR3aa
14	many	NA	TRBJ2-4	TRBV11-2	TGTGCCAGCAAGGTCGAGGCAGGGTTGGGCATTCAGTACTTC	CASKVEAGLGIQYF
15	many	NA	TRBJ1-3	TRBV11-2	TGTGCCAGCAGCTTGGCCCGTTTCTCTGGAAACACCATATATTTT	CASSLARFSGNTIYF
20	many	TRBD1	TRBJ2-5	TRBV28	TGTGCCAGCACTTGGGGGTTTGACAGGGGGGCTAACGGGGGTCAAGAGACCCAGTACTTC	CASTWGFDRGANGGQETQYF
14	many	TRBD2	TRBJ2-3	TRBV20-1	TGCAGTGCCCGGCGGGCTAGCGGGACAGATACGCAGTATTTT	CSARRASGTDTQYF
14	few	NA	TRBJ1-2	TRBV7-2	TGTGCCAGCAGCTTATGGGGGCCCTCAAGTGGCTACACCTTC	CASSLWGPSSGYTF
18	NA	TRBD2	TRBJ2-1	TRBV10-2	TGCGCCAGCAGTGAGCCGCCAGCAGCGGGAGGGGTTTACAATGAGCAGTTCTTC	CASSEPPAAGGVYNEQFF
15	many	NA	TRBJ2-5	TRBV2	TGTGCCAGCACCAAGGGAGTCCGGGGCCCAGAGACCCAGTACTTC	CASTKGVRGPETQYF
14	few	TRBD1	TRBJ2-1	TRBV20-1	TGCAGTGCTAGTTTTGGACAGGTGGTCAATGAGCAGTTCTTC	CSASFGQVVNEQFF
11	many	NA	TRBJ1-1	TRBV20-1	TGCAGTGCTAGGGATTTTGGTACGGCTTTCTTT	CSARDFGTAFF
12	few	NA	TRBJ1-1	TRBV20-1	TGCAGTGCGCCGAAGGGGAACACTGAAGCTTTCTTT	CSAPKGNTEAFF
15	many	NA	TRBJ2-2	TRBV3-1	TGTGCCAGCAGCCAAGACGGAGGCCACACCGGGGAGCTGTTTTTT	CASSQDGGHTGELFF
17	few	TRBD2	TRBJ2-3	TRBV20-1	TGCAGTGCTAGCACCTCGGGAGCGGGAGGGTTCTCACATACGCAGTATTTT	CSASTSGAGGFSHTQYF
16	many	TRBD1	TRBJ2-7	TRBV5-1	TGCGCCAGCAGCATCAAAAACAGGGGCACCCCCTACGAGCAGTACTTC	CASSIKNRGTPYEQYF
15	NA	TRBD1	TRBJ1-3	TRBV6-1	TGTGCCAGCAACTACAGGACAGGGCCTGGAAACACCATATATTTT	CASNYRTGPGNTIYF
14	NA	NA	TRBJ2-3	TRBV10-3	TGTGCCACCGGCCGACAGTCACGCACAGATACGCAGTATTTT	CATGRQSRTDTQYF